The clone carrying this TCR beta chain was counted at least ten times. This entry belongs to a study of neurological immune-mediated disorders. One entry per CDR3 protein, called by TCRdb with MiXCR from the 5' RACE reads. The sample shows 35,000 to 40,000 distinct CDR3 sequences, roughly 11% of them seen only once. The V end was cut by 3 bases, the J end by 8 bases, with 13 bases between. The CDR3 has 12 amino acids. The germline V gene has CDR1 DFQATT and CDR2 SNEGSKA (reference sequence). Noted time point: technical triplicate 1. The unsorted libraries were prepared from 2 million PBMCs (stored at -80 C).

V and J are TRBV20-1 and TRBJ1-2; D might be TRBD1 (5 bases). The TCR originated in a man in his 60s with HTLV-1-associated myelopathy (HAM/TSP). What was sequenced was PBMCs. CDR3 coding DNA: TGCAGTGCTAGTTGGCACTGGGGCGGCTACACCTTC. Translated: CSASWHWGGYTF.